This T cell receptor (beta chain) derives from a study of CXCR3-negative and CXCR3-positive naive CD8 T cells. Study-level information: With about 1.5 +/- 0.3 million reads per library, the TRB reads numbered some 130 million in total. Study-wide results and caveats: Naive subsets were similarly diverse, while memory CD8+ repertoires were much less diverse. Researchers report that CXCR3-positive naive cells carry more hydrophobic TRB CDR3s than CXCR3-negative naive cells.

The libraries of TRB cDNA were prepared using 5' RACE with UMI labels. TCRdb re-called the 5' RACE reads and shows each CDR3 protein once, DNA omitted. Its table records about 23,000 distinct CDR3 sequences. Concerning this clonotype: The antigen is undetermined.

CDR3 length: 17 residues. Germline lookup yields CDR1 MDHEN and CDR2 SYDVKM. Identification of naive CD8+ T cells rested on CD45RO-CCR7+CD27+CD95- status. Input material: naive CXCR3- CD8+ T cells from blood. Stated subset: CD45RO-CCR7+CD27+CD95- naive CD8+ T cells lacking CXCR3 (TNR3-). This receptor was identified in a human donor in good health. Some clones in this sample may be carry-over from other donors' samples. This chain joins TRBV28 and TRBJ2-5; TCRdb's D gene call, TRBD1, goes unchecked for lack of DNA. CDR3 region: CASNTGKGSTGRETQYF.